Listed below are T cell receptor beta chains from one sample, sequenced in a study of cytomegalovirus exposure and HLA in healthy donors. TCRdb keeps only in-frame clones here, not all; method: immunoSEQ multiplex PCR. The sample includes more than 300,000 clones, 86% of them seen just once. The source material was PBMCs. Receptors originate from a woman between 18 and 29 years old in good health and CMV-seronegative. CDR3s include the opening cysteine and the closing phenylalanine or tryptophan. D genes are given only for firm matches. Clone size is given for some rows only: seen once, a few or many times, or a class if the clone is expanded.

clone size	J gene	V gene	D gene	CDR3 protein	CDR3 DNA
NA	TRBJ2-4	TRBV11-2	TRBD2	CASTAGLLAKNIQYF	TGTGCCAGCACAGCGGGGTTACTAGCCAAAAACATTCAGTACTTC
NA	TRBJ2-2	TRBV29-1	NA	CSVPAEGAGELFF	TGCAGCGTTCCCGCCGAAGGGGCGGGGGAGCTGTTTTTT
NA	TRBJ2-2	TRBV28	TRBD1	CATKGGQGDTGELFF	TGTGCCACCAAGGGTGGACAGGGTGACACCGGGGAGCTGTTTTTT
NA	TRBJ2-1	TRBV5-1	TRBD2	CASSLGVAGSSPDNEQFF	TGCGCCAGCAGCTTGGGTGTAGCGGGGAGTTCCCCTGACAATGAGCAGTTCTTC
NA	TRBJ2-2	TRBV2	NA	CASSTGGINTGELFF	TGTGCCAGCAGCACTGGCGGGATAAACACCGGGGAGCTGTTTTTT
NA	TRBJ2-1	TRBV19	NA	CASSIALASSYNEQFF	TGTGCCAGTAGTATAGCACTAGCAAGCTCCTACAATGAGCAGTTCTTC
NA	TRBJ2-7	TRBV18	TRBD1	CASSQIGTGGFEQYF	TGTGCCAGCTCACAAATCGGGACAGGGGGCTTCGAGCAGTACTTC
NA	TRBJ2-2	TRBV4-2	TRBD2	CASSQFSLGLAVEGGELFF	TGTGCCAGCAGCCAATTTTCCCTGGGACTAGCGGTGGAGGGCGGGGAGCTGTTTTTT
NA	TRBJ2-7	TRBV28	NA	CATNQGGSSYEQYF	TGTGCCACCAACCAGGGGGGATCTTCCTACGAGCAGTACTTC
NA	TRBJ2-1	TRBV6-1	TRBD2	CASSETSGGSYNEQFF	TGTGCCAGCAGTGAAACTAGCGGGGGTTCCTACAATGAGCAGTTCTTC
NA	TRBJ1-4	TRBV5-1	NA	CASRKELATNEKLFF	TGCGCCAGCAGGAAAGAGCTAGCAACTAATGAAAAACTGTTTTTT
NA	TRBJ2-2	TRBV7-3	NA	CASSLTLTGRTGELFF	TGTGCCAGCAGCTTAACGTTGACAGGCCGCACCGGGGAGCTGTTTTTT
NA	TRBJ2-2	TRBV27	NA	CASGTATNTGELFF	TGTGCCAGCGGAACAGCCACGAACACCGGGGAGCTGTTTTTT
NA	TRBJ1-1	TRBV29-1	NA	CSVEWAGKANTEAFF	TGCAGCGTTGAATGGGCAGGGAAGGCGAACACTGAAGCTTTCTTT
NA	TRBJ2-2	TRBV7-8	NA	CASSLATAGELFF	TGTGCCAGCAGCTTAGCGACAGCCGGGGAGCTGTTTTTT
NA	TRBJ2-3	TRBV2	NA	CASSPRVDDDTQYF	TGTGCCAGCAGCCCCAGGGTGGATGACGATACGCAGTATTTT
once	TRBJ1-3	TRBV27	NA	CASSSRGAGGALGNTIYF	TGTGCCAGCAGTTCCCGAGGTGCGGGGGGCGCGCTTGGAAACACCATATATTTT
NA	TRBJ1-1	TRBV30	NA	CAWIYYREAFF	TGTGCCTGGATATATTACAGGGAAGCTTTCTTT
NA	TRBJ2-7	TRBV18	NA	CASSALEPPGDEQYF	TGTGCCAGCTCAGCCCTAGAGCCCCCAGGGGACGAGCAGTACTTC
NA	TRBJ2-2	TRBV30	NA	CAWRANVAGELFF	TGTGCCTGGAGAGCGAATGTAGCCGGGGAGCTGTTTTTT
once	TRBJ1-1	TRBV27	TRBD1	CASSTRTGPHTEAFF	TGTGCCAGCAGTACCCGGACAGGTCCCCACACTGAAGCTTTCTTT
NA	TRBJ2-4	TRBV27	TRBD2	CASSWGLAGKRDF	TGTGCCAGCAGTTGGGGACTAGCGGGAAAACGAGACTTC
NA	TRBJ2-5	TRBV18	TRBD2	CASSPRSSGGLETQYF	TGTGCCAGCTCACCGCGATCTAGCGGGGGGCTCGAGACCCAGTACTTC
NA	TRBJ2-1	TRBV27	NA	CASIPSAAPYNEQFF	TGTGCCAGCATCCCATCCGCGGCCCCCTACAATGAGCAGTTCTTC
NA	TRBJ2-3	TRBV28	TRBD2	CASSRLASTDTQYF	TGTGCCAGCAGTCGACTAGCCAGCACAGATACGCAGTATTTT
NA	TRBJ2-7	TRBV2	TRBD1	CASRKGQGTYEQYF	TGTGCCAGCAGGAAGGGACAGGGAACCTACGAGCAGTACTTC
NA	TRBJ1-2	TRBV5-6	TRBD1	CASRMGQGAYGYTF	TGTGCCAGCAGGATGGGGCAGGGGGCCTATGGCTACACCTTC
NA	TRBJ2-7	TRBV14	TRBD1	CASSYGTVYEQYF	TGTGCCAGCAGCTATGGGACAGTCTACGAGCAGTACTTC
NA	TRBJ1-5	TRBV7-8	NA	CASSLGGRGQPQHF	TGTGCCAGCAGCTTAGGGGGGAGGGGTCAGCCCCAGCATTTT
NA	TRBJ2-3	TRBV2	NA	CASTGLYTDTQYF	TGTGCCAGCACTGGACTATACACAGATACGCAGTATTTT
few	TRBJ2-7	TRBV4-2	NA	CASSSSALSSYEQYF	TGTGCCAGCAGCTCTAGCGCCTTGAGCTCCTACGAGCAGTACTTC
NA	TRBJ2-3	TRBV5-6	NA	CASSYRVVGTDTQYF	TGTGCCAGCAGTTACAGGGTGGTCGGCACAGATACGCAGTATTTT
NA	TRBJ2-2	TRBV7-9	NA	CASSLASTTGELFF	TGTGCCAGCAGCTTAGCTAGTACCACCGGGGAGCTGTTTTTT
NA	TRBJ2-2	TRBV6-4	TRBD2	CASRPTSETGELFF	TGTGCCAGCAGGCCTACTAGCGAGACCGGGGAGCTGTTTTTT
NA	TRBJ2-2	TRBV5-1	NA	CASSLGLANTGELFF	TGCGCCAGCAGCTTGGGACTAGCGAACACCGGGGAGCTGTTTTTT
NA	TRBJ2-6	TRBV9	NA	CASRGTDDSGANVLTF	TGTGCCAGCAGGGGGACTGACGACTCTGGGGCCAACGTCCTGACTTTC
few	TRBJ1-2	TRBV15	NA	CATSSYRDGYTF	TGTGCCACCAGCAGTTATCGTGATGGCTACACCTTC
once	TRBJ2-1	TRBV6-1	NA	CASRIQGHWGSEQFF	TGTGCCAGCAGAATACAGGGACACTGGGGGAGTGAGCAGTTCTTC
NA	TRBJ2-3	TRBV11-3	NA	CASSPRDTDTQYF	TGTGCCAGCAGCCCCCGGGACACAGATACGCAGTATTTT
NA	TRBJ2-7	TRBV7-6	TRBD2	CASSLQAGEIYEQYF	TGTGCCAGCAGCTTGCAGGCGGGAGAAATCTACGAGCAGTACTTC
NA	TRBJ2-5	TRBV5-1	TRBD2	CASSRSGEETQYF	TGCGCCAGCAGCAGGAGCGGGGAAGAGACCCAGTACTTC
NA	TRBJ2-3	TRBV5-4	TRBD2	CASSLVLAGVTDTQYF	TGTGCCAGCAGCTTGGTACTAGCGGGGGTCACAGATACGCAGTATTTT
NA	TRBJ1-1	TRBV29-1	NA	CSVIGRGMNTEAFF	TGCAGCGTGATAGGTAGAGGTATGAACACTGAAGCTTTCTTT
once	TRBJ2-7	TRBV1	NA	CTSSQEARGEYEQYF	TGCACCAGCAGCCAAGAAGCCAGGGGGGAGTACGAGCAGTACTTC
once	TRBJ2-3	TRBV27	NA	CASSLSRADTQYF	TGTGCCAGCAGTTTATCGAGGGCAGATACGCAGTATTTT
NA	TRBJ1-1	TRBV27	NA	CASSSSFREAFF	TGTGCCAGCAGCTCCTCTTTCCGGGAAGCTTTCTTT
NA	TRBJ1-2	TRBV14	NA	CASSPRPGNYGYTF	TGTGCCAGCAGCCCGAGGCCAGGGAACTATGGCTACACCTTC